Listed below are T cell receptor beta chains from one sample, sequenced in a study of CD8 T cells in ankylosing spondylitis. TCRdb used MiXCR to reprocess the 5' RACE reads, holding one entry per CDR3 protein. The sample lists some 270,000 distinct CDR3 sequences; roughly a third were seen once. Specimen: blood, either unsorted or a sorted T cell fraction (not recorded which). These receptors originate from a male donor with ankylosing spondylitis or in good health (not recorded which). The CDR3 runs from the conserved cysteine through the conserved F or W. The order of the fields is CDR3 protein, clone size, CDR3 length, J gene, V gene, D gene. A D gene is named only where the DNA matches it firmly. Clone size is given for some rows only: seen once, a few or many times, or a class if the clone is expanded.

CDR3aa: CSARDSGPDTQYF
abundance: .
len: 13
j_gene: TRBJ2-3
v_gene: TRBV20-1
d_gene: .

CDR3aa: CASSQKRRTGLYEQYF
abundance: .
len: 16
j_gene: TRBJ2-7
v_gene: TRBV3-1
d_gene: TRBD1

CDR3aa: CASSLEPGGGIQYF
abundance: once
len: 14
j_gene: TRBJ2-4
v_gene: TRBV7-2
d_gene: TRBD2

CDR3aa: CSAGLYNEQFF
abundance: many
len: 11
j_gene: TRBJ2-1
v_gene: TRBV20-1
d_gene: .

CDR3aa: CASSSTGSNTEAFF
abundance: .
len: 14
j_gene: TRBJ1-1
v_gene: TRBV5-5
d_gene: TRBD1

CDR3aa: CASSQRQGGYEQYF
abundance: .
len: 14
j_gene: TRBJ2-7
v_gene: TRBV5-6
d_gene: .

CDR3aa: CASSPGPTNTEAFF
abundance: few
len: 14
j_gene: TRBJ1-1
v_gene: TRBV12-3/TRBV12-4
d_gene: .

CDR3aa: CASSLAPGSGNQPQHF
abundance: .
len: 16
j_gene: TRBJ1-5
v_gene: TRBV12-3/TRBV12-4
d_gene: .

CDR3aa: CAISDRGSETQYF
abundance: .
len: 13
j_gene: TRBJ2-5
v_gene: TRBV10-3
d_gene: .

CDR3aa: CASSFEGVRTDTQYF
abundance: few
len: 15
j_gene: TRBJ2-3
v_gene: TRBV27
d_gene: .

CDR3aa: CASSQEGLLQETQYF
abundance: .
len: 15
j_gene: TRBJ2-5
v_gene: TRBV4-1
d_gene: .

CDR3aa: CASSFRTSGGLGELFF
abundance: .
len: 16
j_gene: TRBJ2-2
v_gene: TRBV11-1
d_gene: TRBD2

CDR3aa: CASSQVLNNSPLHF
abundance: .
len: 14
j_gene: TRBJ1-6
v_gene: TRBV4-1
d_gene: .

CDR3aa: CASRQIAKNIQYF
abundance: many
len: 13
j_gene: TRBJ2-4
v_gene: TRBV6-1
d_gene: .

CDR3aa: CASRISGYDPSSYEQYF
abundance: few
len: 17
j_gene: TRBJ2-7
v_gene: TRBV6-2/TRBV6-3
d_gene: .

CDR3aa: CASSPGASGANVLTF
abundance: few
len: 15
j_gene: TRBJ2-6
v_gene: TRBV12-3/TRBV12-4
d_gene: .

CDR3aa: CASSNPERTTDTQYF
abundance: few
len: 15
j_gene: TRBJ2-3
v_gene: TRBV7-9
d_gene: .

CDR3aa: CASSEARDLSTRRTGELFF
abundance: .
len: 19
j_gene: TRBJ2-2
v_gene: TRBV2
d_gene: .

CDR3aa: CSARDWTSGGFEQFF
abundance: few
len: 15
j_gene: TRBJ2-1
v_gene: TRBV20-1
d_gene: TRBD2

CDR3aa: CASCGDTQYF
abundance: .
len: 10
j_gene: TRBJ2-3
v_gene: TRBV12-3/TRBV12-4
d_gene: .